The table lists the clone carrying this T cell receptor (beta chain) with many counts. Its antigen remains unknown. Germline V gene lookup returns CDR1 MNHEY and CDR2 SVGAGI. Between the trimmed V and J ends, which lost 2 bases and 4 bases, there was a span of 11 bases. The CDR3 covers 14 residues. The authors made TCR cDNA by 5'RACE template switching, adding a universal primer site and UMIs. TCRdb redid the calling of the 5' RACE reads with MiXCR, one entry per CDR3 protein. The sample yields about 49,000 distinct CDR3 sequences, roughly 7.5% seen once. These data originate in a study of T cells after yellow fever vaccination. Overall study findings and caveats: It was a small share of clonotypes that appeared in both CD4 and CD8 compartments. Repertoires obtained by FACS sorting could include abundant clonotypes that entered as contaminants from the bulk population. Most clones from primary vaccination resurfaced after the booster (under 97% CD4, less than 90% CD8).

This clonotype was obtained from a man aged 18-30 years who received the YFV17D yellow fever vaccine. This chain joins TRBV6-5 and TRBJ1-1; D perhaps matches TRBD1 (5 bases). The material sequenced was CD8+ T cells sorted from PBMCs, taken around 16 days after the first yellow fever vaccination. This chain's CDR3 is CASSYGGLGTEAFF. The DNA for the CDR3 is TGTGCCAGCAGTTACGGGGGTTTGGGCACTGAAGCTTTCTTT.